This TCR beta chain derives from a study of blood T cells in healthy people across ages. This clonotype showed up many times. The V end lost 5 bases, the J end lost 2 bases, and 19 bases lay between the germline ends. CDR1 is DFQATT, CDR2 SNEGSKA, per germline (reference sequence). This CDR3 is 15 amino acids long. Primers used in a second PCR of roughly 6 to 12 cycles were a sample-barcoded 5' primer and a J-beta primer mix. Samples each returned at least 2.5 million CDR3-containing paired-end reads. TCRdb called the 5' RACE reads again in MiXCR, with one record for every CDR3 protein. The data contain 350,000 to 450,000 distinct CDR3 sequences, about half of them singletons.

This clonotype was obtained from a man in his sixties in good health. The sequencing sample was made of blood. The chain uses TRBV20-1 and TRBJ2-7; D uncertain. For the CDR3, the DNA is TGCAGTGCTCCTGAGACTTCTCCGGGCCCCTACGAGCAGTACTTC. Translated: CSAPETSPGPYEQYF.